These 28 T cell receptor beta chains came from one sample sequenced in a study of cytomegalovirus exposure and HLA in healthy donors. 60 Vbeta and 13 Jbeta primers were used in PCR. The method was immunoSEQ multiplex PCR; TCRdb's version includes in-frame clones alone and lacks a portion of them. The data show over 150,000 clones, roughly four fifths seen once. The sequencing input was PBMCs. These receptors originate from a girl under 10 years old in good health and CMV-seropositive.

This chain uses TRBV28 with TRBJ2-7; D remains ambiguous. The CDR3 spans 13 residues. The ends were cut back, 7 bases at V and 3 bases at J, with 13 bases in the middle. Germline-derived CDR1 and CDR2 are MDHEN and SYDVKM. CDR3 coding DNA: TGTGCCAGCACCCCCCATAAGCACTACGAGCAGTACTTC. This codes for CASTPHKHYEQYF.

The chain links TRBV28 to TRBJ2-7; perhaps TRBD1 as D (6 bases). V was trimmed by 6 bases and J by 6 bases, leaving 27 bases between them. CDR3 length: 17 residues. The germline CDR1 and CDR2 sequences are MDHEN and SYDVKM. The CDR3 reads CASRQGYGGGFSREQYF. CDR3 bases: TGTGCCAGCAGGCAAGGATATGGGGGCGGGTTCTCACGCGAGCAGTACTTC.

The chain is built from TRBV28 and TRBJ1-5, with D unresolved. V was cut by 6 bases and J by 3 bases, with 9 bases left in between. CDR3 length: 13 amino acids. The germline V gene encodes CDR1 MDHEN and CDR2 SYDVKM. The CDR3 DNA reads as TGTGCCAGCAGCTACGGTTCCAATCAGCCCCAGCATTTT. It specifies CASSYGSNQPQHF.

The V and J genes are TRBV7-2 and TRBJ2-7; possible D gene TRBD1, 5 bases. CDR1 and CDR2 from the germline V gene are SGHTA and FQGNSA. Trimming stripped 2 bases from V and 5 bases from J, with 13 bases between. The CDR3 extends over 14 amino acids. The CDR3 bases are TGTGCCAGCAGCTTATCCCCTGCACAGGACGAGCAGTACTTC. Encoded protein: CASSLSPAQDEQYF.

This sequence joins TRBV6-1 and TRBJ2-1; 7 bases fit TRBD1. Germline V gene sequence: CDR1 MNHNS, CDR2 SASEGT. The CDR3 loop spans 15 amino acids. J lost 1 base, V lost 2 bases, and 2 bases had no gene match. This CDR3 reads CASSEPTGSYNEQFF. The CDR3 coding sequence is TGTGCCAGCAGTGAACCGACAGGGTCCTACAATGAGCAGTTCTTC.

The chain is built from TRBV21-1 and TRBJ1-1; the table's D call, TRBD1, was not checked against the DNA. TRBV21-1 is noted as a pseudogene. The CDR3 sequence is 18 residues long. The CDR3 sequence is CASSKWWVSPGETTEAFF. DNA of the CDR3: TGTGCCAGCAGCAAATGGTGGGTAAGTCCAGGGGAGACCACTGAAGCTTTCTTT.

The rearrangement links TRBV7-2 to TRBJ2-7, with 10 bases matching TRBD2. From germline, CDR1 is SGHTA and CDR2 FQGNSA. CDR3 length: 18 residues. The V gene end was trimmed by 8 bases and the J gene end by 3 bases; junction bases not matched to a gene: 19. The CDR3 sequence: CASGLGLAGESYGYEQYF. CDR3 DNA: TGTGCCAGCGGTTTAGGGCTAGCGGGGGAGAGTTATGGCTACGAGCAGTACTTC.

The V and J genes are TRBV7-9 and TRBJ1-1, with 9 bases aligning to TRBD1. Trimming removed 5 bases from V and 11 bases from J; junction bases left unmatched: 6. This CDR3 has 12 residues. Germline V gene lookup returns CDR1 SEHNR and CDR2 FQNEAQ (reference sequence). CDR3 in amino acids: CASSPSGQGAFF. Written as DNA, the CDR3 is TGTGCCAGCAGCCCAAGCGGACAGGGGGCTTTCTTT.

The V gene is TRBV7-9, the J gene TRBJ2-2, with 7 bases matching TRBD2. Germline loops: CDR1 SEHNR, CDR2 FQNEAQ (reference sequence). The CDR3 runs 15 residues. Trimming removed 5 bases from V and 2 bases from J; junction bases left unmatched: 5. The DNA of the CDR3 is TGTGCCAGCAGCATTCCTAGCGGAAACACCGGGGAGCTGTTTTTT. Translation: CASSIPSGNTGELFF.

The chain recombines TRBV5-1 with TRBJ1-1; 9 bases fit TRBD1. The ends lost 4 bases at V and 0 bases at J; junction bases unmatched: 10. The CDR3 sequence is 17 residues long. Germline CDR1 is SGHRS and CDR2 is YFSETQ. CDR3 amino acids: CASSRDRDRDMNTEAFF. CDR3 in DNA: TGCGCCAGCAGCCGTGACCGGGACAGGGACATGAACACTGAAGCTTTCTTT.

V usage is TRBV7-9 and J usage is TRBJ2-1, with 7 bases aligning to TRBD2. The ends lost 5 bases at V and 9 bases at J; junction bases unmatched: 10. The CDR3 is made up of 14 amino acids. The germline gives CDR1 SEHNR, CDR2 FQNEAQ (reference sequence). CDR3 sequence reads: CASSRGGSILEQFF. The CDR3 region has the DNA TGTGCCAGCAGCCGAGGCGGGAGTATTCTTGAGCAGTTCTTC.

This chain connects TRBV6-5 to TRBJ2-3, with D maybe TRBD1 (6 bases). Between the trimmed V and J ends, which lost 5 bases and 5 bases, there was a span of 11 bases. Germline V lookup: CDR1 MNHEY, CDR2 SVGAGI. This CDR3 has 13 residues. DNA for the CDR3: TGTGCCAGCAGTGGGCGAGGGGGAGATACGCAGTATTTT. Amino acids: CASSGRGGDTQYF.

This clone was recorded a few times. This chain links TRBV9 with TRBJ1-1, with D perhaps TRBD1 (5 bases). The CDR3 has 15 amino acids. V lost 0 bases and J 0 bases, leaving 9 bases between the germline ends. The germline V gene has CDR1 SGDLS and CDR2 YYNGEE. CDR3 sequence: CASSVGQGMNTEAFF. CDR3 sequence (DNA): TGTGCCAGCAGCGTAGGTCAGGGTATGAACACTGAAGCTTTCTTT.

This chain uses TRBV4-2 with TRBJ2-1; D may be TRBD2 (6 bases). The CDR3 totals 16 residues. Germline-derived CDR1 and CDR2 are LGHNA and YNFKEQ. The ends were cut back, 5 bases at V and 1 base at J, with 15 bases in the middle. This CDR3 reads CASSFPGTGSYNEQFF. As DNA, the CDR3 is TGTGCCAGCAGCTTCCCCGGGACTGGTTCCTACAATGAGCAGTTCTTC.

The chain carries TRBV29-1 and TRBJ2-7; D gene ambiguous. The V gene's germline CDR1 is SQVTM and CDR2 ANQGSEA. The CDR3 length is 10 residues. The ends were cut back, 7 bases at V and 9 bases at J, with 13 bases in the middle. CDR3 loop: CSALSGWQYF. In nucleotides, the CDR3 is TGCAGCGCTCTATCCGGGTGGCAGTACTTC.

The CDR3 coding sequence is TGTGCCAGCAGTGAAGCGCGGAACCGACCCACAGATACGCAGTATTTT. Protein product: CASSEARNRPTDTQYF. The rearrangement uses TRBV2 and TRBJ2-3, with no clear D. The CDR3 loop spans 16 amino acids. V was cut by 0 bases and J by 2 bases, with 12 bases left in between. Germline V gene lookup returns CDR1 SNHLY and CDR2 FYNNEI.

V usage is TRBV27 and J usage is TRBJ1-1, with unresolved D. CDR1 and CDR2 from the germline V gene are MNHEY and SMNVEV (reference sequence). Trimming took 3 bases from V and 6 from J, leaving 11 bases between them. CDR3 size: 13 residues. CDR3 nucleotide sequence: TGTGCCAGCAGTTTGGGCAGGTACGCTGAAGCTTTCTTT. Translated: CASSLGRYAEAFF.

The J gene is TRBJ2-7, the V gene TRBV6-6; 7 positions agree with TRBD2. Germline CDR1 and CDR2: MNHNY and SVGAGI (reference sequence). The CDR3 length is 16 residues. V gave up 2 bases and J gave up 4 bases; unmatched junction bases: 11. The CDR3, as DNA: TGTGCCAGCAGTTACCTCCGGGGGAGGGCCGGGTACGAGCAGTACTTC. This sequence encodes CASSYLRGRAGYEQYF.

The CDR3 region is CASRGAGLADYEQYF. CDR3 coding DNA: TGTGCCAGCAGAGGGGCAGGACTAGCGGACTACGAGCAGTACTTC. The V and J genes are TRBV6-5 and TRBJ2-7; TRBD2 aligns across 10 bases. CDR3 length: 15 amino acids. The germline CDR1 and CDR2 sequences are MNHEY and SVGAGI. The ends lost 6 bases at V and 3 bases at J; junction bases unmatched: 8.

CDR3 in amino acids: CASSEYPTGMNTEAFF. The CDR3, as DNA: TGTGCCAGCAGTGAATACCCGACAGGGATGAACACTGAAGCTTTCTTT. V usage is TRBV6-1 and J usage is TRBJ1-1; TRBD1 agrees at 7 bases. The J segment lost 0 bases and the V segment lost 2 bases, leaving 6 bases of the junction unmatched. From germline, CDR1 is MNHNS and CDR2 SASEGT. The CDR3 has 16 amino acids.

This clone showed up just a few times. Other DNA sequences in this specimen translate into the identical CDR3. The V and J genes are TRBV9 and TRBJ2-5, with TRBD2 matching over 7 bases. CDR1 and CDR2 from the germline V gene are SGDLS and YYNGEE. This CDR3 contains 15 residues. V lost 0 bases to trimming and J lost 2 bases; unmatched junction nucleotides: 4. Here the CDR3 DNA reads TGTGCCAGCAGCGTAGAGGATAGCGGGCAAGAGACCCAGTACTTC. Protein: CASSVEDSGQETQYF.

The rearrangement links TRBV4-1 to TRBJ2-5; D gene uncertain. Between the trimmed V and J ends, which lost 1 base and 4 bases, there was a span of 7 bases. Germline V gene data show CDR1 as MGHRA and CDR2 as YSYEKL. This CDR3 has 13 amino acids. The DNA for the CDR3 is TGCGCCAGCAGCCAAGTTGGGCCAGAGACCCAGTACTTC. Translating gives CASSQVGPETQYF.

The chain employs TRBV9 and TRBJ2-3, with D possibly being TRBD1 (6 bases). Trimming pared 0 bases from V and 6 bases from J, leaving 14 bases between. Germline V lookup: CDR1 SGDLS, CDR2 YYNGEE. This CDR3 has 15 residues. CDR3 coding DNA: TGTGCCAGCAGCGTAGACAACAGCGACAGGGATACGCAGTATTTT. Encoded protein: CASSVDNSDRDTQYF. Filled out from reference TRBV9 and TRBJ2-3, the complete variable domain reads DSGVTQTPKHLITATGQRVTLRCSPRSGDLSVYWYQQSLDQGLQFLIQYYNGEERAKGNILERFSAQQFPDLHSELNLSSLELGDSALYFCASSVDNSDRDTQYFGPGTRLTVL.

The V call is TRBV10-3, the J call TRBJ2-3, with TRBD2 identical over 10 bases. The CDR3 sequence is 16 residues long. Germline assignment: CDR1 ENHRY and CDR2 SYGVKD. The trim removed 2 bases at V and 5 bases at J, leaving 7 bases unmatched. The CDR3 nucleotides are TGTGCCATCAGTGAGGGACTAGCGGACCTCAAAGATACGCAGTATTTT. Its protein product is CAISEGLADLKDTQYF.

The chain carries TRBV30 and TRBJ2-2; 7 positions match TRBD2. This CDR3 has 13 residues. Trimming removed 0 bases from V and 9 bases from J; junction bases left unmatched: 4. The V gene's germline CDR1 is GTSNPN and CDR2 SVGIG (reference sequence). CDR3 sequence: CAWSVASGRELFF. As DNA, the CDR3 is TGTGCCTGGAGTGTAGCTAGCGGTCGGGAGCTGTTTTTT. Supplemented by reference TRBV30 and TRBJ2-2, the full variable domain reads SQTIHQWPATLVQPVGSPLSLECTVEGTSNPNLYWYRQAAGRGLQLLFYSVGIGQISSEVPQNLSASRPQDRQFILSSKKLLLSDSGFYLCAWSVASGRELFFGEGSRLTVL.

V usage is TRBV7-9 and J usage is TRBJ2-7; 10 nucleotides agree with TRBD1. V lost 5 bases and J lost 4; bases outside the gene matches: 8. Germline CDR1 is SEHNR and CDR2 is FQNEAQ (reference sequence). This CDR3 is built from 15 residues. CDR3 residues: CASSRTGTGAYEQYF. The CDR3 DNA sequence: TGTGCCAGCAGCCGGACCGGGACAGGGGCGTACGAGCAGTACTTC.

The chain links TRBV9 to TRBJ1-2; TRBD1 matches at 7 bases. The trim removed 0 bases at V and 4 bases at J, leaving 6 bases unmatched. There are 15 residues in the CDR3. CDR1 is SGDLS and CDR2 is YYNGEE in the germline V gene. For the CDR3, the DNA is TGTGCCAGCAGCGTAGCCGGCCAGGGGGGCTATGGCTACACCTTC. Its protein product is CASSVAGQGGYGYTF.

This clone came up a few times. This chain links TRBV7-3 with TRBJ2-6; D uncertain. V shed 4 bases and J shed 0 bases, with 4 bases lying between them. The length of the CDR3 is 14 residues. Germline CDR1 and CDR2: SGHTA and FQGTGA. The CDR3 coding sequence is TGTGCCAGCAGCTCAAACTCTGGGGCCAACGTCCTGACTTTC. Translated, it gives CASSSNSGANVLTF.